This note documents a single TCR beta chain sequence. This entry comes from a study of technical replicates of blood from a handful of donors. Assay: immunoSEQ multiplex PCR; the TCRdb copy retains only in-frame clones and omits some. Here the sample spans about 70,000 clones, just under 95% being singletons. The length of the CDR3 is 16 residues. The junction had 16 bases not matched to a gene; V was cut back by 7 bases and J by 4 bases. The germline V gene encodes CDR1 SQVTM and CDR2 ANQGSEA. The V gene is TRBV29-1, the J gene TRBJ2-1, with 7 nucleotides matching TRBD2. The source material was T cells isolated from PBMCs. The sequence was collected from a human donor in good health. CDR3 sequence: CSAPGGAGVGYNEQFF. CDR3 in DNA: TGCAGCGCCCCCGGTGGGGCGGGAGTGGGGTACAATGAGCAGTTCTTC.